The 20 T cell receptor beta chains in this list originate from one sample, sequenced in a study of blood T cell repertoires in COVID-19. Method: immunoSEQ multiplex PCR; TCRdb's copy keeps in-frame clones and lacks some. The sample holds under 250,000 clones; roughly 86% are singletons and the top ten take about 1.7%. Specimen: peripheral blood. These TCRs come from a woman aged 55-69 years who had recovered from COVID-19.

The chain combines TRBV7-9 with TRBJ1-2; 7 bases agree with TRBD1. Germline V CDR1 and CDR2: SEHNR, FQNEAQ (reference sequence). V gave up 8 bases and J gave up 7 bases; unmatched junction bases: 10. The CDR3 spans 13 residues. DNA for the CDR3: TGTGCCAGCGATCTAACAGGGGTTCCTGGCTACACCTTC. Its protein product is CASDLTGVPGYTF.

J is TRBJ1-1 and V is TRBV29-1, with D possibly matching TRBD1 (6 bases). Trimming pared 6 bases from V and 5 bases from J, leaving 13 bases between. CDR1 is SQVTM, CDR2 ANQGSEA, per germline. CDR3 length: 12 amino acids. CDR3 sequence: CSVSNRDTEAFF. The CDR3 DNA reads TGCAGCGTATCAAACAGGGATACTGAAGCTTTCTTT.

The chain uses TRBV18 and TRBJ2-3; D is ambiguous. CDR1 KGHSH and CDR2 LQKENI come from the germline V gene. Trimming took 2 bases from V and 6 from J, leaving 6 bases between them. The CDR3 spans 12 residues. In DNA, the CDR3 is TGTGCCAGCTCACCAAGCCGCGATACGCAGTATTTT. This codes for CASSPSRDTQYF.

With regard to this clone: Distinct nucleotide sequences in the sample also encode this CDR3. The J gene is TRBJ2-3, the V gene TRBV7-3; 8 bases match TRBD2. The CDR3 loop spans 15 amino acids. Trimming cost V 5 bases and J 1 base; bases outside gene matches: 5. Germline loops: CDR1 SGHTA, CDR2 FQGTGA. DNA for the CDR3: TGTGCCAGCAGCCTAGGTAGCGGGGGCACAGATACGCAGTATTTT. Amino acids: CASSLGSGGTDTQYF.

The chain couples TRBV5-1 to TRBJ2-7; TRBD1 is a possible D gene (5 bases). V was pared by 4 bases and J by 5 bases, with 16 bases between. The germline gives CDR1 SGHRS, CDR2 YFSETQ. The CDR3 sequence is 14 residues long. In nucleotides, the CDR3 is TGCGCCAGCAGCGGGCCAGGGATCAGGAACGAGCAGTACTTC. It encodes CASSGPGIRNEQYF.

The DNA of the CDR3 is TGTGCCAGCCGGGAGGGATACAATGAGCAGTTCTTC. Its translation is CASREGYNEQFF. The rearrangement links TRBV11-1 to TRBJ2-1; 8 bases line up with TRBD2. The ends lost 8 bases at V and 4 bases at J; junction bases unmatched: 1. Germline V gene lookup returns CDR1 SGHAT and CDR2 FQDESV (reference sequence). The CDR3 runs to 12 residues.

The chain is built from TRBV28 and TRBJ1-1; 10 nucleotides align to TRBD1. CDR3 size: 15 residues. J gave up 3 bases and V 5 bases, and 6 bases lay outside the gene matches. The germline CDR1 and CDR2 sequences are MDHEN and SYDVKM. The CDR3 coding sequence is TGTGCCAGCAGTGACCCCGGGACAGGGGACACTGAAGCTTTCTTT. Protein: CASSDPGTGDTEAFF.

This rearrangement joins TRBV6-2 or TRBV6-3 to TRBJ1-1; the D gene is possibly TRBD1 (6 bases). The germline V gene encodes CDR1 MNHEY and CDR2 SVGEGT. Trimming left V 2 bases short and J 4 bases short, with 11 bases between. This CDR3 is built from 14 residues. CDR3 nucleotide sequence: TGTGCCAGCAGTTACCAGGGGTCGGGCACTGAAGCTTTCTTT. As protein: CASSYQGSGTEAFF.

The table lists this clone with a count of one. The chain combines TRBV6-5 with TRBJ2-3; D unclear. The germline V gene encodes CDR1 MNHEY and CDR2 SVGAGI. This CDR3 is built from 14 residues. With 7 bases removed from V and 6 bases from J, the gap between germline ends came to 17 bases. CDR3 loop: CASTQLSLSDTQYF. The CDR3 region has the DNA TGTGCCAGCACCCAATTGTCCCTCAGTGATACGCAGTATTTT.

The chain combines TRBV3-1 (or the pseudogene TRBV3-2) with TRBJ2-2; D unresolved. The CDR3 is 15 residues long. Trimming pared 2 bases from V and 5 bases from J, leaving 12 bases between. The germline V gene has CDR1 LGHDT and CDR2 YNNKEL (reference sequence). In DNA, the CDR3 is TGTGCCAGCAGCCAATCACAGCAGTCAACCGGGGAGCTGTTTTTT. It translates to CASSQSQQSTGELFF.

CDR3 DNA: TGTGCCAGCAGCAAAGGGAAGGGGAAAAACCTGAACACTGAAGCTTTCTTT. The encoded protein is CASSKGKGKNLNTEAFF. The V gene is TRBV21-1, the J gene TRBJ1-1; the tabulated D call, TRBD1, remains unverified against the DNA. TRBV21-1 is a documented pseudogene. The CDR3 totals 17 residues.

This clone was found once. The chain recombines TRBV6-5 with TRBJ2-2, with TRBD2 matching over 10 bases. Trimming cost V 9 bases and J 7 bases; bases outside gene matches: 5. The V gene's germline CDR1 is MNHEY and CDR2 SVGAGI. The CDR3 is made up of 13 amino acids. The CDR3 is CASAGTSDGELFF. The CDR3 bases are TGTGCCAGTGCCGGGACTAGCGACGGGGAGCTGTTTTTT.

The chain is built from TRBV11-2 and TRBJ2-5; D is perhaps TRBD2 (6 bases). Trimming shortened V by 4 bases and J by 1 base, and 13 bases separated the two germline ends. CDR1 and CDR2 (germline): SGHAT, FQNNGV. This CDR3 is built from 15 residues. Here the CDR3 DNA reads TGTGCCAGCAGCTCCCTCGGGGGACCCCAAGAGACCCAGTACTTC. Amino acid sequence: CASSSLGGPQETQYF.

V and J are TRBV4-1 and TRBJ2-3; possible D gene TRBD1, 6 bases. This CDR3 has 17 amino acids. Per the germline V gene, CDR1 is MGHRA and CDR2 is YSYEKL. Deletions cut 0 bases from V and 3 bases from J, with 16 bases between. The CDR3 protein is CASSQEGSARGTDTQYF. CDR3 sequence (DNA): TGCGCCAGCAGCCAAGAAGGTTCGGCCAGGGGAACAGATACGCAGTATTTT.

The rearrangement joins TRBV18 to TRBJ1-6; 7 bases align to TRBD1. Germline trimming cut 3 bases from V and 8 bases from J; bases unmatched to any gene: 10. CDR3 length: 16 amino acids. Germline CDR1 KGHSH, CDR2 LQKENI. CDR3 loop: CASSPPTGRKDSPLHF. DNA for the CDR3: TGTGCCAGCTCACCCCCGACAGGGAGGAAAGATTCACCCCTCCACTTT.

The CDR3 loop reads CAISESSGGHTDTQYF. The CDR3 DNA reads TGTGCCATCAGTGAGTCGTCGGGAGGGCACACAGATACGCAGTATTTT. The rearrangement joins TRBV10-3 to TRBJ2-3, with TRBD2 matching 8 bases. This CDR3 comprises 16 residues. Germline assignment: CDR1 ENHRY and CDR2 SYGVKD. Trimming removed 0 bases from V and 2 bases from J; junction bases left unmatched: 4.

The J gene is TRBJ2-3, the V gene TRBV7-3; tentatively, D is TRBD2 (6 bases). V was cut by 2 bases and J by 3 bases, with 12 bases left in between. The CDR3 spans 15 residues. Germline V gives CDR1 SGHTA, CDR2 FQGTGA. The CDR3 loop reads CASSLGGIGTDTQYF. The CDR3 region has the DNA TGTGCCAGCAGCTTAGGGGGGATCGGGACAGATACGCAGTATTTT. The entire variable domain, with the rest obtained from reference TRBV7-3 and TRBJ2-3, is as follows: GAGVSQTPSNKVTEKGKYVELRCDPISGHTALYWYRQSLGQGPEFLIYFQGTGAADDSGLPNDRFFAVRPEGSVSTLKIQRTERGDSAVYLCASSLGGIGTDTQYFGPGTRLTVL.

The chain links TRBV4-2 to TRBJ2-7, with 8 bases matching TRBD1. CDR3 length: 17 amino acids. V was clipped by 0 bases and J by 0 bases; unmatched bases: 7. Looked up from germline, CDR1 is LGHNA and CDR2 is YNFKEQ. In DNA, the CDR3 is TGTGCCAGCAGCCAAGATTCCGGACAGGGATTCTCCTACGAGCAGTACTTC. Protein product: CASSQDSGQGFSYEQYF.

This rearrangement joins TRBV11-2 to TRBJ1-2, with a weak D call TRBD1 (5 bases). The germline gives CDR1 SGHAT, CDR2 FQNNGV. There are 17 residues in the CDR3. Trimming took 3 bases from V and 3 from J, leaving 20 bases between them. DNA for the CDR3: TGTGCCAGCAGCTTCACCAGGGAACATGGGTCGGACTATGGCTACACCTTC. It codes for CASSFTREHGSDYGYTF.

J is TRBJ2-2 and V is TRBV12-5; 7 positions match TRBD1. This CDR3 is 13 amino acids long. Per germline, CDR1 LGHNT and CDR2 FRNRAP. Losses at the gene ends were 10 bases for V and 3 bases for J; bases not matched to a gene: 5. The CDR3 protein is CATRQGDTGELFF. CDR3 DNA sequence: TGTGCTACAAGACAGGGCGACACCGGGGAGCTGTTTTTT.